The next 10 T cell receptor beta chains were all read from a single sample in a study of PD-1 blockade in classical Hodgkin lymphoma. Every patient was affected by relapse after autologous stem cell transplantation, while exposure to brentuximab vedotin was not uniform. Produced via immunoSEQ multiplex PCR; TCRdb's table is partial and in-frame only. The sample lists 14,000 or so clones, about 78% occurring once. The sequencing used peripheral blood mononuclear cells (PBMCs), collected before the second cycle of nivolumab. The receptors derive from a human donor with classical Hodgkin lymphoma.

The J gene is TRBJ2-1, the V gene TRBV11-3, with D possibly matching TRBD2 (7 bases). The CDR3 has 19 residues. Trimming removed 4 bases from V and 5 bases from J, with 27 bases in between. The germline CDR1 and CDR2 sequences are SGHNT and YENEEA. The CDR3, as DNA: TGTGCCAGCAGCTCTAGGGGTAGCGGAGGGGGGGCCTTCCACAATGAGCAGTTCTTC. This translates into CASSSRGSGGGAFHNEQFF.

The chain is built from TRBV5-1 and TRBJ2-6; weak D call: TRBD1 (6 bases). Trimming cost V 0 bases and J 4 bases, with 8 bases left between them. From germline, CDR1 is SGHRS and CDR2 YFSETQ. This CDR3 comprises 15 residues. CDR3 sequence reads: CASSLAGVGANVLTF. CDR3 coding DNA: TGCGCCAGCAGCTTGGCAGGGGTGGGGGCCAACGTCCTGACTTTC.

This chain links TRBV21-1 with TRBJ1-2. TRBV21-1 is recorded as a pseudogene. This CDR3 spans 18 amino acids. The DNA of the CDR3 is TGTGCCAGCAGCAAATGGGGGTCTTCGGGTTTTAATTTCTATGGCTACACCTTC. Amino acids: CASSKWGSSGFNFYGYTF.

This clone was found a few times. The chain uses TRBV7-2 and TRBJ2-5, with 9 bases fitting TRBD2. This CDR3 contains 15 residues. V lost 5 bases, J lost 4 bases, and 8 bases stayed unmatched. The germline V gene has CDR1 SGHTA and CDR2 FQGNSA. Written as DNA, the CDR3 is TGTGCCAGCAGCCTCAGTGGGCGGGGGGGAGAGACCCAGTACTTC. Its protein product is CASSLSGRGGETQYF.

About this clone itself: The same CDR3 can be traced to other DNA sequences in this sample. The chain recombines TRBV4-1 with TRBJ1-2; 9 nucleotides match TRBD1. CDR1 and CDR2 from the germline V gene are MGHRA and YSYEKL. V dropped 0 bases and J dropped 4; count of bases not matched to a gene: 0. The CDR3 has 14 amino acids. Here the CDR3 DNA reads TGCGCCAGCAGCCAAGAGGACAGGGGCTATGGCTACACCTTC. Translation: CASSQEDRGYGYTF.

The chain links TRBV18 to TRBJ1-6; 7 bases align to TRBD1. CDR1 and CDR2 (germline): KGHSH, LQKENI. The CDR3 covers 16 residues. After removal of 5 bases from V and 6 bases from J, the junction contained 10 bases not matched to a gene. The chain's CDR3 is CASSSSGTALNSPLHF. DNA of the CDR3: TGTGCCAGCTCATCATCCGGGACAGCGCTTAATTCACCCCTCCACTTT. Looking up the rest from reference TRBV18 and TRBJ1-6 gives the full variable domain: NAGVMQNPRHLVRRRGQEARLRCSPMKGHSHVYWYRQLPEEGLKFMVYLQKENIIDESGMPKERFSAEFPKEGPSILRIQQVVRGDSAAYFCASSSSGTALNSPLHFGNGTRLTVT.

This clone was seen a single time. The CDR3 here is CASSLGGKQETQYF. In nucleotides, the CDR3 is TGCGCCAGCAGCTTGGGGGGTAAACAAGAGACCCAGTACTTC. This chain links TRBV5-1 with TRBJ2-5; no reliable D call. From germline, CDR1 is SGHRS and CDR2 YFSETQ. V lost 0 bases and J lost 2, with 8 bases in between. The CDR3 consists of 14 residues. Full variable domain (remainder filled in from reference TRBV5-1 and TRBJ2-5): KAGVTQTPRYLIKTRGQQVTLSCSPISGHRSVSWYQQTPGQGLQFLFEYFSETQRNKGNFPGRFSGRQFSNSRSEMNVSTLELGDSALYLCASSLGGKQETQYFGPGTRLLVL.

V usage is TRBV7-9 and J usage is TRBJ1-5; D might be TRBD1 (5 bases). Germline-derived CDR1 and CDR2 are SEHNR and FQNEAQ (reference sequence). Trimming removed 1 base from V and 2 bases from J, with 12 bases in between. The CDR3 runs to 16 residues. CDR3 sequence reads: CASSLVGGTGNQPQHF. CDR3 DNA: TGTGCCAGCAGCTTAGTAGGTGGGACGGGCAATCAGCCCCAGCATTTT.

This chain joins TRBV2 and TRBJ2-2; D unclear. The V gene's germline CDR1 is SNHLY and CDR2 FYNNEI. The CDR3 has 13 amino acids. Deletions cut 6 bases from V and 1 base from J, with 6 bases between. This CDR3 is CASSRLNTGELFF. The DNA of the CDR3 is TGTGCCAGCAGCAGGTTGAACACCGGGGAGCTGTTTTTT.

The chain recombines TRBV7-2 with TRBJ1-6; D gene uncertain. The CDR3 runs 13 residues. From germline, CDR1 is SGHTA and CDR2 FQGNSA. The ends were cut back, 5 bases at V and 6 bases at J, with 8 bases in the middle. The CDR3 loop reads CASSKTSNSPLHF. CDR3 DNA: TGTGCCAGCAGCAAAACAAGTAATTCACCCCTCCACTTT.